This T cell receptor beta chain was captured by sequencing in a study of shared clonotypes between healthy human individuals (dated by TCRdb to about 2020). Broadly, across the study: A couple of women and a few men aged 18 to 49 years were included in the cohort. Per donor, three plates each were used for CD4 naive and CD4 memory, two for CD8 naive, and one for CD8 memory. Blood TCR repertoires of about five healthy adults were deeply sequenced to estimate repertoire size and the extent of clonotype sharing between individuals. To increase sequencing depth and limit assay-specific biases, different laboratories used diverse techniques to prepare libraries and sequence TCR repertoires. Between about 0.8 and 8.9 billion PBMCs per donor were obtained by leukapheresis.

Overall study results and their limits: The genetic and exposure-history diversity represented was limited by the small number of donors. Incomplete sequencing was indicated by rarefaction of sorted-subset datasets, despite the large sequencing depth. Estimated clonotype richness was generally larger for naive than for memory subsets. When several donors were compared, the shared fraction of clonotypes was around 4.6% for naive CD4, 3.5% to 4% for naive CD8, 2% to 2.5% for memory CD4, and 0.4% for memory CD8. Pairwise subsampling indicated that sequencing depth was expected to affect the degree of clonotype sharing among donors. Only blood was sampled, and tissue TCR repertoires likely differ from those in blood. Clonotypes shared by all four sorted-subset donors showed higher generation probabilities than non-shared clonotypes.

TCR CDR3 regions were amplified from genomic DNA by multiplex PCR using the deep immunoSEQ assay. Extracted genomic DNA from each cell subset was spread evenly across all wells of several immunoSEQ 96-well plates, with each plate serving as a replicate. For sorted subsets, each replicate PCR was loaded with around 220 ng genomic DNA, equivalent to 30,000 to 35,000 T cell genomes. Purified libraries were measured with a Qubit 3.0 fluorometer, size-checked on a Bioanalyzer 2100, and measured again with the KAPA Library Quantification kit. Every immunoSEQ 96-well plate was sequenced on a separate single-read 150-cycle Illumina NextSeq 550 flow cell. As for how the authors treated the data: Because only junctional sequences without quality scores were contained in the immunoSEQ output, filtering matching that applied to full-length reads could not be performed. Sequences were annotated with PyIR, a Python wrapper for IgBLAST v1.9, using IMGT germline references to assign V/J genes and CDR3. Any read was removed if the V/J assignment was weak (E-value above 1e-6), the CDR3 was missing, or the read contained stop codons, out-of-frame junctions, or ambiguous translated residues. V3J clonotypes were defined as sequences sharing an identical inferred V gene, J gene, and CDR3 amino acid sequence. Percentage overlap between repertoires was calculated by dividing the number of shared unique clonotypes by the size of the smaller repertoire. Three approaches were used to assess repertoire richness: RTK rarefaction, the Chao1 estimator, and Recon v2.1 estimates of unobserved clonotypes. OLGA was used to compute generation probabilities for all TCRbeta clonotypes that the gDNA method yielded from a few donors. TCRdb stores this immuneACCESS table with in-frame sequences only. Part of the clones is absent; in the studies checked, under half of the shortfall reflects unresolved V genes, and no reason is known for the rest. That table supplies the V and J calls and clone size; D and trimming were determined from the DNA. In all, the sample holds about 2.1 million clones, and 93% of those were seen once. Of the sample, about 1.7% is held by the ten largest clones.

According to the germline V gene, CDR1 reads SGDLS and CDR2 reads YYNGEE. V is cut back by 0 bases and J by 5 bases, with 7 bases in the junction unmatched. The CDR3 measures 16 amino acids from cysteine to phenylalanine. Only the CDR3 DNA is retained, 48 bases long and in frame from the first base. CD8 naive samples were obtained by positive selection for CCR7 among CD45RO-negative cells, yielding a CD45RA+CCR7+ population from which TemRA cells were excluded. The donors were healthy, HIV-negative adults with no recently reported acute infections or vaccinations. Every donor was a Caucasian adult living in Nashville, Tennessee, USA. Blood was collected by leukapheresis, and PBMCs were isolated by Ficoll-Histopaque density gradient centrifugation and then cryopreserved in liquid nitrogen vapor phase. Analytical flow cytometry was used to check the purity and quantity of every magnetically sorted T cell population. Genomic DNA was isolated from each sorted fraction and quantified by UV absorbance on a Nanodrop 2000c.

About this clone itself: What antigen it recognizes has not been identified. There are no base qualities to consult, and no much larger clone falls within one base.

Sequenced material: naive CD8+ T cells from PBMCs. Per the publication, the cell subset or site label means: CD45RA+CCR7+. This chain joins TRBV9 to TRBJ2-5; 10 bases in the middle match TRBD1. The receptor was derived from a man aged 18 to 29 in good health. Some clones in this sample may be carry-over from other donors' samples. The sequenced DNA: TGTGCCAGCAGCGTAGGTCATGAGGGACAGGGGGAGACCCAGTACTTC. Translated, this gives CASSVGHEGQGETQYF.